The clone carrying this T cell receptor (beta chain) was counted a few times. Its antigen is not known. Germline CDR1 is LGHDT and CDR2 is YNNKEL (reference sequence). This CDR3 comprises 14 residues. J lost 2 bases, V lost 4 bases, and 4 bases had no gene match. Documented time point: patch test 2, 6 weeks after DPC sensitization. The treatment denotes: therapeutic diphenylcyclopropenone sensitization with weekly scalp DPC. This record belongs to a study of human T cells and chemical hapten exposure. Study-wide background: While the approximately 24-week study was under way, patients received diphenylcyclopropenone on the scalp every week. Whole-study results and caveats: After DPC sensitization, TCRs above 1 in 1000 frequency showed no change.

Individual cDNA molecules (in the library) carried attached unique molecular identifiers. TCRdb redid the calling of the RACE reads with MiXCR, one entry per CDR3 protein. The table records tens of thousands of distinct CDR3 sequences, 9.9% of them present only once. The material sequenced was whole blood, taken in connection with sensitization to the hapten diphenylcyclopropenone (DPC). The TCR comes from a woman aged 45-65 years with alopecia areata. Some clones in this sample may be carry-over from other donors' samples. J is TRBJ2-7 and V is TRBV3-1; 8 nucleotides align to TRBD2. The CDR3 nucleotides are TGTGCCAGCAGCCTACTAGCGGCCACCTACGAGCAGTACTTC. Its translation is CASSLLAATYEQYF.